A single sample is the source of the 10 T cell receptor beta chains below, sequenced in a study of blood T cell repertoires in COVID-19. Only in-frame clones appear in the TCRdb table, and some are missing; sequencing was by immunoSEQ multiplex PCR. The sample has 250,000 or so clones, around 87% seen once. Material: peripheral blood. These receptors were collected from a woman aged 55-69 years with COVID-19, enrolled during active disease.

The chain uses TRBV27 and TRBJ1-2, with D maybe TRBD1 (6 bases). The germline V gene has CDR1 MNHEY and CDR2 SMNVEV (reference sequence). Trimming removed 2 bases at V and 10 bases at J, with 14 bases between. This CDR3 contains 13 residues. This chain's CDR3 is CASSLNRQVHYTF. CDR3 DNA sequence: TGTGCCAGCAGTTTAAACCGACAGGTGCACTACACCTTC.

V is TRBV30 and J is TRBJ1-2, with D unclear. V was clipped by 5 bases and J by 3 bases, with 7 bases between them. The CDR3 is 11 residues long. CDR1 GTSNPN and CDR2 SVGIG come from the germline V gene (reference sequence). The CDR3 is CAWGSYYGYTF. The CDR3 DNA reads as TGTGCCTGGGGGAGTTACTATGGCTACACCTTC.

The chain carries TRBV11-3 and TRBJ2-3, with a possible D match to TRBD2 (6 bases). Trimming took off 5 bases at V and 10 bases at J, with 13 bases between the two ends. The CDR3 spans 12 residues. Germline V gives CDR1 SGHNT, CDR2 YENEEA. Here the CDR3 DNA reads TGTGCCAGCAGCCTGGGGGGACGAGCGCAGTATTTT. Protein product: CASSLGGRAQYF. Full variable domain (outside the CDR3, taken from reference TRBV11-3 and TRBJ2-3): EAGVVQSPRYKIIEKKQPVAFWCNPISGHNTLYWYLQNLGQGPELLIRYENEEAVDDSQLPKDRFSAERLKGVDSTLKIQPAELGDSAVYLCASSLGGRAQYFGPGTRLTVL.

The chain employs TRBV7-3 and TRBJ2-3; TRBD2 agrees at 13 bases. J gave up 0 bases and V 0 bases, and 3 bases lay outside the gene matches. The CDR3 totals 18 residues. Germline V gives CDR1 SGHTA, CDR2 FQGTGA. CDR3 nucleotides: TGTGCCAGCAGCTTAACGGGGGGACTAGCGGGAAGCACAGATACGCAGTATTTT. This encodes CASSLTGGLAGSTDTQYF.

V usage is TRBV7-8 and J usage is TRBJ2-7; no clear D gene. This CDR3 has 14 amino acids. CDR1 is SGHVS and CDR2 is FQNEAQ in the germline V gene. With 0 bases removed from V and 2 bases from J, the gap between germline ends came to 8 bases. In DNA, the CDR3 is TGTGCCAGCAGCTTAGCGCGGCTTACCTACGAGCAGTACTTC. Protein: CASSLARLTYEQYF.

This clone was seen a few times. The chain joins TRBV10-2 to TRBJ2-7, with 7 bases aligning to TRBD2. The length of the CDR3 is 17 residues. The junction had 8 bases not matched to a gene; V was cut back by 0 bases and J by 0 bases. From germline, CDR1 is WSHSY and CDR2 SAAADI. CDR3 residues: CASSESRGLWSSYEQYF. The CDR3 DNA reads as TGCGCCAGCAGTGAGTCTAGGGGACTATGGAGCTCCTACGAGCAGTACTTC.

The genes are TRBV7-9 and TRBJ2-3; tentative D call: TRBD1 (5 bases). Trimming took off 10 bases at V and 5 bases at J, with 16 bases between the two ends. CDR1 is SEHNR, CDR2 FQNEAQ, per germline (reference sequence). This CDR3 spans 13 amino acids. The CDR3 here is CAIDSGFGDTQYF. CDR3 DNA: TGTGCCATAGACAGTGGGTTTGGAGATACGCAGTATTTT.

The chain has TRBV7-6 and TRBJ2-5; D gene uncertain. Germline CDR1 reads SGHVS; CDR2 reads FNYEAQ. This CDR3 has 11 residues. Trimming cost V 5 bases and J 1 base, with 2 bases left between them. CDR3 in amino acids: CASSLQETQYF. CDR3 DNA: TGTGCCAGCAGCCTCCAAGAGACCCAGTACTTC.

The chain links TRBV11-3 to TRBJ1-1; TRBD1 might be the D (6 bases). Germline values: CDR1 SGHNT, CDR2 YENEEA. CDR3 length equals 14 residues. The V end was cut by 2 bases, the J end by 0 bases, with 7 bases between. The DNA of the CDR3 is TGTGCCAGCAGCTTAACAGGGCTGAACACTGAAGCTTTCTTT. Translation gives CASSLTGLNTEAFF.

V and J are TRBV10-1 and TRBJ2-3; tentative D call: TRBD2 (5 bases). The CDR3 totals 16 residues. Germline loops: CDR1 WNHNN, CDR2 SYGVQD (reference sequence). V was cut by 4 bases and J by 1 base, with 15 bases left in between. The DNA for the CDR3 is TGCGCCAGCAGTGCGAGGGCTAGAAGTGGCACAGATACGCAGTATTTT. This codes for CASSARARSGTDTQYF.